The rows below give T cell receptor beta chains drawn from one sample of a study of shared clonotypes between healthy human individuals. Using immunoSEQ multiplex PCR, the repertoire was profiled, and TCRdb retains in-frame clones only, with some absent. Among 2 million to 2.5 million clones, approximately 95% were seen once, and the ten largest hold 0.1% to 0.15%. The source material was naive CD4+ T cells sorted from blood. Receptors originate from a man aged 18 to 30 in good health. CDR3s include the opening cysteine and the closing phenylalanine or tryptophan. Each record gives: CDR3 protein, CDR3 DNA, clone size, V gene, J gene, D gene. A D gene is named only where the DNA matches it firmly. Size is stated for part of the rows, as once, few or many counts, or as a class when the clone is expanded.

cdr3_aa: CATAGEPLHF
cdr3_nt: TGTGCCACGGCTGGGGAACCCCTCCACTTT
clone_size: .
v_call: TRBV7-9
j_call: TRBJ1-6
d_call: .

cdr3_aa: CASNLNANYGYTF
cdr3_nt: TGTGCCAGTAACCTGAATGCTAACTATGGCTACACCTTC
clone_size: .
v_call: TRBV19
j_call: TRBJ1-2
d_call: .

cdr3_aa: CASSRRLYEQYF
cdr3_nt: TGTGCCAGCAGTAGGCGCCTCTACGAGCAGTACTTC
clone_size: .
v_call: TRBV6-8
j_call: TRBJ2-7
d_call: .

cdr3_aa: CASSLDVDGERNSPLHF
cdr3_nt: TGTGCCAGCAGCTTAGACGTGGACGGAGAGCGGAATTCACCCCTCCACTTT
clone_size: .
v_call: TRBV11-2
j_call: TRBJ1-6
d_call: .

cdr3_aa: CASSRSGELFF
cdr3_nt: TGTGCCAGCAGCCGTTCCGGGGAGCTGTTTTTT
clone_size: .
v_call: TRBV14
j_call: TRBJ2-2
d_call: .

cdr3_aa: CASSPDRGSFQPQHF
cdr3_nt: TGTGCCAGCAGCCCCGACAGGGGATCATTTCAGCCCCAGCATTTT
clone_size: .
v_call: TRBV7-2
j_call: TRBJ1-5
d_call: TRBD1

cdr3_aa: CASSELQGEKLFF
cdr3_nt: TGTGCCAGCAGTGAACTGCAGGGTGAAAAACTGTTTTTT
clone_size: .
v_call: TRBV6-1
j_call: TRBJ1-4
d_call: .

cdr3_aa: CASSYSSPERANIQYF
cdr3_nt: TGTGCCAGCAGTTACTCGAGCCCCGAAAGGGCAAACATTCAGTACTTC
clone_size: .
v_call: TRBV6-5
j_call: TRBJ2-4
d_call: .

cdr3_aa: CASSCPAGNQPQHF
cdr3_nt: TGTGCCAGCAGTTGCCCGGCTGGCAATCAGCCCCAGCATTTT
clone_size: few
v_call: TRBV6-6
j_call: TRBJ1-5
d_call: .

cdr3_aa: CASSESANYGYTF
cdr3_nt: TGTGCCAGCTCAGAGTCAGCGAACTATGGCTACACCTTC
clone_size: .
v_call: TRBV6-5
j_call: TRBJ1-2
d_call: .

cdr3_aa: CASSSPLGQGRNSPLHF
cdr3_nt: TGTGCCAGCAGCTCCCCCCTTGGACAGGGAAGGAACTCACCCCTCCACTTT
clone_size: .
v_call: TRBV11-2
j_call: TRBJ1-6
d_call: TRBD1

cdr3_aa: CAWSARLLTGALNTEAFF
cdr3_nt: TGTGCCTGGAGTGCCCGACTCTTGACAGGGGCCTTGAACACTGAAGCTTTCTTT
clone_size: .
v_call: TRBV30
j_call: TRBJ1-1
d_call: TRBD1

cdr3_aa: CASSNEQGADTQYF
cdr3_nt: TGTGCCAGCAGTAACGAACAGGGGGCAGATACGCAGTATTTT
clone_size: .
v_call: TRBV5-4
j_call: TRBJ2-3
d_call: TRBD1

cdr3_aa: CASSPQGKTEAFF
cdr3_nt: TGTGCCAGCAGCCCGCAGGGAAAGACTGAAGCTTTCTTT
clone_size: once
v_call: TRBV9
j_call: TRBJ1-1
d_call: .

cdr3_aa: CASSHHLSKAGANVLTF
cdr3_nt: TGTGCCAGCAGCCACCACCTCTCTAAAGCTGGGGCCAACGTCCTGACTTTC
clone_size: .
v_call: TRBV5-6
j_call: TRBJ2-6
d_call: .

cdr3_aa: CASSFLASSYEQYF
cdr3_nt: TGTGCCAGCAGCTTTTTGGCCTCCTCCTACGAGCAGTACTTC
clone_size: .
v_call: TRBV11-2
j_call: TRBJ2-7
d_call: .

cdr3_aa: CASSTPPPGAGEAFF
cdr3_nt: TGTGCCAGTAGTACGCCCCCCCCCGGCGCGGGTGAAGCTTTCTTT
clone_size: .
v_call: TRBV19
j_call: TRBJ1-1
d_call: .

cdr3_aa: CASSQTSGGTTNEQFF
cdr3_nt: TGTGCCAGCAGCCAAACTAGCGGGGGGACTACCAATGAGCAGTTCTTC
clone_size: .
v_call: TRBV4-2
j_call: TRBJ2-1
d_call: TRBD2

cdr3_aa: CASSSSGAGGSPLHF
cdr3_nt: TGTGCCAGCAGCTCGTCTGGGGCTGGCGGTTCACCCCTCCACTTT
clone_size: once
v_call: TRBV7-8
j_call: TRBJ1-6
d_call: .

cdr3_aa: CASSLKGRLGYNEQFF
cdr3_nt: TGTGCCAGCAGCTTAAAAGGACGCCTGGGCTACAATGAGCAGTTCTTC
clone_size: .
v_call: TRBV11-2
j_call: TRBJ2-1
d_call: .

cdr3_aa: CASSFLGSDGYTF
cdr3_nt: TGTGCCAGCAGTTTTTTGGGTTCTGATGGCTACACCTTC
clone_size: .
v_call: TRBV27
j_call: TRBJ1-2
d_call: .

cdr3_aa: CASSFRDGSSTDTQYF
cdr3_nt: TGCGCCAGCAGCTTCCGGGACGGATCTAGCACAGATACGCAGTATTTT
clone_size: .
v_call: TRBV5-1
j_call: TRBJ2-3
d_call: .

cdr3_aa: CASRRDRGQSEQYF
cdr3_nt: TGTGCCAGCAGACGCGACAGGGGGCAATCCGAGCAGTACTTC
clone_size: .
v_call: TRBV7-2
j_call: TRBJ2-7
d_call: TRBD1

cdr3_aa: CASSARNRGPYGYTF
cdr3_nt: TGTGCCAGCAGTGCCAGAAACAGGGGGCCCTATGGCTACACCTTC
clone_size: .
v_call: TRBV28
j_call: TRBJ1-2
d_call: TRBD1

cdr3_aa: CSAIARVGSYEQYF
cdr3_nt: TGCAGCGCCATCGCGAGGGTGGGCTCCTACGAGCAGTACTTC
clone_size: .
v_call: TRBV29-1
j_call: TRBJ2-7
d_call: .

cdr3_aa: CASSLKGSSGRNYNEQFF
cdr3_nt: TGTGCCAGCTCACTTAAGGGAAGTAGCGGGAGGAACTACAATGAGCAGTTCTTC
clone_size: .
v_call: TRBV18
j_call: TRBJ2-1
d_call: TRBD2

cdr3_aa: CASSLVEVGTPGETQYF
cdr3_nt: TGCGCCAGCAGCTTGGTTGAGGTTGGGACCCCAGGGGAGACCCAGTACTTC
clone_size: .
v_call: TRBV5-1
j_call: TRBJ2-5
d_call: .

cdr3_aa: CASSFQGPFSYEQYF
cdr3_nt: TGTGCCAGCAGTTTTCAGGGCCCCTTCTCCTACGAGCAGTACTTC
clone_size: .
v_call: TRBV7-2
j_call: TRBJ2-7
d_call: .

cdr3_aa: CASSIGLAGTDTQYF
cdr3_nt: TGTGCCAGTAGTATAGGACTAGCGGGCACAGATACGCAGTATTTT
clone_size: .
v_call: TRBV19
j_call: TRBJ2-3
d_call: TRBD2

cdr3_aa: CASSPGGMGYGYTF
cdr3_nt: TGTGCCAGCAGCCCAGGGGGCATGGGCTATGGCTACACCTTC
clone_size: .
v_call: TRBV6-5
j_call: TRBJ1-2
d_call: TRBD1

cdr3_aa: CASSPRDRFNEKLFF
cdr3_nt: TGTGCCAGCTCACCCCGGGACAGGTTTAATGAAAAACTGTTTTTT
clone_size: .
v_call: TRBV18
j_call: TRBJ1-4
d_call: TRBD1

cdr3_aa: CASSLPGVIYEQYF
cdr3_nt: TGTGCCAGCAGCTTGCCAGGGGTGATCTACGAGCAGTACTTC
clone_size: .
v_call: TRBV5-1
j_call: TRBJ2-7
d_call: .

cdr3_aa: CASSIVPRMGLGYFGYTF
cdr3_nt: TGTGCCAGTAGTATAGTTCCCAGGATGGGCCTGGGGTATTTTGGCTACACCTTC
clone_size: .
v_call: TRBV19
j_call: TRBJ1-2
d_call: .

cdr3_aa: CASSLPGLASAEQYF
cdr3_nt: TGTGCCAGCAGCCTACCGGGACTAGCTTCGGCCGAGCAGTACTTC
clone_size: .
v_call: TRBV7-9
j_call: TRBJ2-7
d_call: TRBD2

cdr3_aa: CASSLKSETQYF
cdr3_nt: TGCGCCAGCAGCTTAAAATCGGAGACCCAGTACTTC
clone_size: .
v_call: TRBV5-1
j_call: TRBJ2-5
d_call: .

cdr3_aa: CASRKTGLGDTQYF
cdr3_nt: TGTGCCAGCAGGAAGACAGGATTAGGGGATACGCAGTATTTT
clone_size: .
v_call: TRBV6-1
j_call: TRBJ2-3
d_call: .

cdr3_aa: CASSTGLVSADTQYF
cdr3_nt: TGTGCCAGCAGTACGGGACTAGTCAGTGCAGATACGCAGTATTTT
clone_size: .
v_call: TRBV6-6
j_call: TRBJ2-3
d_call: TRBD2

cdr3_aa: CSARGIRGGEQYF
cdr3_nt: TGCAGCGCGCGAGGGATCCGTGGCGGGGAGCAGTACTTC
clone_size: .
v_call: TRBV29-1
j_call: TRBJ2-7
d_call: .

cdr3_aa: CASSQELRGGGTEAFF
cdr3_nt: TGCGCCAGCAGCCAAGAATTAAGAGGGGGCGGAACTGAAGCTTTCTTT
clone_size: .
v_call: TRBV4-1
j_call: TRBJ1-1
d_call: TRBD1

cdr3_aa: CASSQDRITQYF
cdr3_nt: TGCGCCAGCAGCCAAGACCGAATTACCCAGTACTTC
clone_size: .
v_call: TRBV4-3
j_call: TRBJ2-5
d_call: .

cdr3_aa: CASSQGPMDYGYTF
cdr3_nt: TGCGCCAGCAGCCAAGGCCCCATGGACTATGGCTACACCTTC
clone_size: .
v_call: TRBV4-3
j_call: TRBJ1-2
d_call: .

cdr3_aa: CASSDGRGHSTDTQYF
cdr3_nt: TGCGCCAGCAGCGATGGACGGGGACACTCAACAGATACGCAGTATTTT
clone_size: .
v_call: TRBV5-1
j_call: TRBJ2-3
d_call: .

cdr3_aa: CASSSRWGNRELFF
cdr3_nt: TGTGCCAGCAGCAGTAGATGGGGAAACAGGGAGCTGTTTTTT
clone_size: .
v_call: TRBV9
j_call: TRBJ2-2
d_call: .

cdr3_aa: CASSGGTGAPYEQYF
cdr3_nt: TGCGCCAGCAGCGGCGGGACAGGGGCCCCCTACGAGCAGTACTTC
clone_size: .
v_call: TRBV5-1
j_call: TRBJ2-7
d_call: TRBD1

cdr3_aa: CASAISGRAPYEQYF
cdr3_nt: TGTGCCAGCGCAATAAGCGGGAGGGCCCCCTACGAGCAGTACTTC
clone_size: .
v_call: TRBV6-5
j_call: TRBJ2-7
d_call: TRBD2

cdr3_aa: CASSLFHGGSYNEQFF
cdr3_nt: TGCGCCAGCAGCTTGTTTCACGGGGGCTCCTACAATGAGCAGTTCTTC
clone_size: .
v_call: TRBV5-1
j_call: TRBJ2-1
d_call: .